Included here is one T cell receptor beta chain sequence, with context. This sample is part of a study of blood T cell repertoires in COVID-19. Produced via immunoSEQ multiplex PCR; TCRdb's table is partial and in-frame only. The sample carries about 58,000 clones, 80% to 85% recorded once. Per the germline V gene, CDR1 is SGHTA and CDR2 is FQGNSA. The CDR3 runs to 18 residues. V was pared by 5 bases and J by 0 bases, with 9 bases of the junction left unmatched. The rearrangement uses TRBV7-2 and TRBJ2-3; 12 nucleotides agree with TRBD2. The sequence was collected from a man aged 80 or over with COVID-19, enrolled during active disease. Sequences were obtained from peripheral blood. The CDR3 DNA follows: TGTGCCAGCAGCCCCGGGACTAGCGGGTATTCTAGCACAGATACGCAGTATTTT. Translated, it gives CASSPGTSGYSSTDTQYF.